This TCR beta chain derives from a study of identical twins. TCRdb used MiXCR to reprocess the 5' RACE reads, holding one entry per CDR3 protein. The sample lists 400,000 to 500,000 distinct CDR3 sequences, about 18% seen once, with roughly 12% in the top ten. This CDR3 is 15 amino acids long. Per germline, CDR1 LNHDA and CDR2 SQIVND (reference sequence). V lost 5 bases to trimming and J lost 6 bases; unmatched junction nucleotides: 8. The chain couples TRBV19 to TRBJ2-4; TRBD2 agrees at 9 bases. This sequence was found in a man in his fifties in good health. The specimen sequenced was naive T cells sorted from blood. CDR3 sequence: CASSPKGAGGNIQYF. The CDR3 DNA reads as TGTGCCAGTAGTCCGAAGGGAGCGGGGGGAAACATTCAGTACTTC.